A selection of T cell receptor beta chains follows, all from one sample in a study of T cells in Graves' hyperthyroidism and ophthalmopathy. From the multiplex PCR reads, TCRdb called clonotypes with MiXCR, one entry per CDR3 protein. The sample contains 550,000 to 600,000 distinct CDR3 sequences, over 15% of which appear only once. The sequenced material came from blood. The source is a woman under 30 with Graves' hyperthyroidism. The CDR3 runs from the conserved cysteine through the conserved F or W. The D gene is left open where the match is weak. A clone size is listed for some rows: how often the clone was seen (once, few, many), or a class if it is expanded.

D gene: .; J gene: TRBJ1-6; clone size: .; V gene: TRBV18; CDR3 protein: CASSPGTDVSPLHF; CDR3 DNA: TGTGCCAGCTCACCAGGGACGGACGTTTCACCCCTCCACTTT
D gene: .; J gene: TRBJ2-1; clone size: .; V gene: TRBV7-6; CDR3 protein: CASSLYRGGGSSYNEQFF; CDR3 DNA: TGTGCCAGCAGCTTATACAGGGGCGGCGGGAGCTCCTACAATGAGCAGTTCTTC
D gene: .; J gene: TRBJ2-1; clone size: many; V gene: TRBV15; CDR3 protein: CATSRELSSYNEQFF; CDR3 DNA: TGTGCCACCAGCAGAGAACTGTCCTCCTACAATGAGCAGTTCTTC
D gene: TRBD2; J gene: TRBJ2-3; clone size: few; V gene: TRBV27; CDR3 protein: CASSLRRVLADTDTQYF; CDR3 DNA: TGTGCCAGCAGTTTGAGGCGCGTACTAGCGGACACAGATACGCAGTATTTT
D gene: TRBD1; J gene: TRBJ1-2; clone size: .; V gene: TRBV27; CDR3 protein: CASSSPSTGVDGYTF; CDR3 DNA: TGTGCCAGCAGTTCGCCATCGACAGGGGTCGACGGCTACACCTTC
D gene: TRBD1; J gene: TRBJ1-2; clone size: .; V gene: TRBV13; CDR3 protein: CASSLGLYGTAESYGYTF; CDR3 DNA: TGTGCCAGCAGCTTAGGCTTATACGGGACAGCCGAATCCTATGGCTACACCTTC
D gene: TRBD2; J gene: TRBJ2-5; clone size: many; V gene: TRBV2; CDR3 protein: CASRKLREMVETQYF; CDR3 DNA: TGTGCCAGCAGGAAGTTGCGGGAGATGGTAGAGACCCAGTACTTC
D gene: TRBD2; J gene: TRBJ2-7; clone size: many; V gene: TRBV20-1; CDR3 protein: CSARVGGSNDEQYF; CDR3 DNA: TGCAGTGCTAGAGTTGGCGGGAGCAATGACGAGCAGTACTTC
D gene: TRBD1; J gene: TRBJ2-7; clone size: many; V gene: TRBV6-1; CDR3 protein: CASRGQGTYEQYF; CDR3 DNA: TGTGCCAGCAGAGGACAGGGAACCTACGAGCAGTACTTC
D gene: .; J gene: TRBJ1-5; clone size: many; V gene: TRBV2; CDR3 protein: CASSDEGGNGQPQHF; CDR3 DNA: TGTGCCAGCAGTGATGAAGGGGGTAACGGTCAGCCCCAGCATTTT
D gene: .; J gene: TRBJ1-1; clone size: many; V gene: TRBV12-3/TRBV12-4; CDR3 protein: CASGTNTEAFF; CDR3 DNA: TGTGCCAGCGGAACGAACACTGAAGCTTTCTTT
D gene: .; J gene: TRBJ2-1; clone size: many; V gene: TRBV3-1; CDR3 protein: CASSLSSGTAQFF; CDR3 DNA: TGTGCCAGCAGCCTTTCATCGGGGACTGCTCAGTTCTTC
D gene: .; J gene: TRBJ2-1; clone size: many; V gene: TRBV2; CDR3 protein: CASSERRNNEQFF; CDR3 DNA: TGTGCCAGCAGTGAAAGACGGAACAATGAGCAGTTCTTC
D gene: .; J gene: TRBJ1-1; clone size: many; V gene: TRBV5-1; CDR3 protein: CASSLRRNTEAFF; CDR3 DNA: TGCGCCAGCAGCTTGCGCAGGAACACTGAAGCTTTCTTT
D gene: TRBD1; J gene: TRBJ1-6; clone size: .; V gene: TRBV5-1; CDR3 protein: CASSLGAGGGNSPLHF; CDR3 DNA: TGCGCCAGCAGCTTGGGGGCAGGGGGCGGTAATTCACCCCTCCACTTT
D gene: .; J gene: TRBJ1-2; clone size: many; V gene: TRBV3-1; CDR3 protein: CASSRGPEGGYTF; CDR3 DNA: TGTGCCAGCAGCCGAGGCCCGGAAGGCGGCTACACCTTC
D gene: TRBD1; J gene: TRBJ1-1; clone size: .; V gene: TRBV6-2/TRBV6-3; CDR3 protein: CASSPRTGVLNTEAFF; CDR3 DNA: TGTGCCAGCAGTCCTAGAACAGGGGTATTGAACACTGAAGCTTTCTTT
D gene: .; J gene: TRBJ2-7; clone size: many; V gene: TRBV5-1; CDR3 protein: CASSTTGTASSYEQYF; CDR3 DNA: TGCGCCAGCAGCACAACCGGGACGGCGAGCTCCTACGAGCAGTACTTC
D gene: TRBD1; J gene: TRBJ2-7; clone size: few; V gene: TRBV18; CDR3 protein: CASSPPGTGIYEQYF; CDR3 DNA: TGTGCCAGCTCCCCCCCCGGGACAGGGATATACGAGCAGTACTTC
D gene: TRBD2; J gene: TRBJ2-2; clone size: .; V gene: TRBV24-1; CDR3 protein: CATSDAGLAGVTGELFF; CDR3 DNA: TGTGCCACCAGTGACGCGGGACTAGCGGGGGTGACCGGGGAGCTGTTTTTT
D gene: .; J gene: TRBJ2-5; clone size: few; V gene: TRBV19; CDR3 protein: CASSISSRETQYF; CDR3 DNA: TGTGCCAGTAGTATCTCTTCCCGAGAGACCCAGTACTTC
D gene: .; J gene: TRBJ1-2; clone size: .; V gene: TRBV9; CDR3 protein: CASSPSGSSYGYTF; CDR3 DNA: TGTGCCAGCAGCCCGTCCGGGTCAAGCTATGGCTACACCTTC
D gene: .; J gene: TRBJ2-1; clone size: few; V gene: TRBV29-1; CDR3 protein: CSTWANEQFF; CDR3 DNA: TGCAGCACTTGGGCTAATGAGCAGTTCTTC
D gene: TRBD2; J gene: TRBJ2-1; clone size: many; V gene: TRBV28; CDR3 protein: CASTPAGLAVGKQFF; CDR3 DNA: TGTGCCAGCACCCCGGCGGGACTAGCGGTCGGTAAGCAGTTCTTC
D gene: .; J gene: TRBJ2-3; clone size: .; V gene: TRBV20-1; CDR3 protein: CSASRPIRPPQYF; CDR3 DNA: TGCAGTGCTAGCCGCCCCATAAGGCCCCCGCAGTATTTT
D gene: TRBD1; J gene: TRBJ2-7; clone size: many; V gene: TRBV29-1; CDR3 protein: CSVEGPGGYEQYF; CDR3 DNA: TGCAGCGTTGAAGGCCCAGGGGGCTACGAGCAGTACTTC
D gene: .; J gene: TRBJ2-7; clone size: many; V gene: TRBV15; CDR3 protein: CATSPLRRGGQYF; CDR3 DNA: TGTGCCACCAGCCCCCTGCGGCGGGGCGGGCAGTACTTC